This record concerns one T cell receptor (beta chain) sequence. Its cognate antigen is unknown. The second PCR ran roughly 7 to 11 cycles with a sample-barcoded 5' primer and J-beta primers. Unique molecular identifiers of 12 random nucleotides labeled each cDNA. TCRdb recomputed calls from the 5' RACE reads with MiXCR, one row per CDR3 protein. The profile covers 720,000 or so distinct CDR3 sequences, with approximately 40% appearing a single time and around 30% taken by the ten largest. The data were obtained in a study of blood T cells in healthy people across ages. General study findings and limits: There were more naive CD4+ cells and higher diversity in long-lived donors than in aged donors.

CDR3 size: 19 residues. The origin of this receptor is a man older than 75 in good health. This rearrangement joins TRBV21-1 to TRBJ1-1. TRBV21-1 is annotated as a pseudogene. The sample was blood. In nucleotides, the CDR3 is TGTGCCAGCAGCGCCGGCCGTTTTGGGACGAGATCGACGTCCACTGAAGCTTTCTTT. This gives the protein CASSAGRFGTRSTSTEAFF.